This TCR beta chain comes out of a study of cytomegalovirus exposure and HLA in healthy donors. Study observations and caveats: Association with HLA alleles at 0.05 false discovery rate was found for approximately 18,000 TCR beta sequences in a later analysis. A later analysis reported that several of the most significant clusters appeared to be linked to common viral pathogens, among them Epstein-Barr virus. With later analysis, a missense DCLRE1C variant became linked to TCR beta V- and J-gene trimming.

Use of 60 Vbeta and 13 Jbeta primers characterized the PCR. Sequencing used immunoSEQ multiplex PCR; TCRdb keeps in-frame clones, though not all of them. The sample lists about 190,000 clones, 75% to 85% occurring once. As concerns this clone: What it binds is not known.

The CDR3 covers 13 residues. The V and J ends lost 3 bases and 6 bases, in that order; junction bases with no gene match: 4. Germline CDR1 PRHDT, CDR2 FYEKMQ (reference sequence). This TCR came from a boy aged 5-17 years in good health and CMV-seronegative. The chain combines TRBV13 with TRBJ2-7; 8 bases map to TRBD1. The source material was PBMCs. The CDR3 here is CASSFHRGVEQYF. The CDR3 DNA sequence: TGTGCCAGCAGCTTCCACAGGGGGGTCGAGCAGTACTTC.